Following are 14 T cell receptor beta chains from one sample sequenced in a study of blood T cell repertoires in COVID-19. The protocol was immunoSEQ multiplex PCR, while the TCRdb copy is restricted to in-frame clones and leaves out a portion. The sample holds about 140,000 clones, over 75% seen once. Sequenced input: peripheral blood. The receptors derive from a man aged 50 to 60 with acute or convalescent COVID-19.

This chain links TRBV10-1 with TRBJ2-3; TRBD2 aligns across 8 bases. The germline CDR1 and CDR2 sequences are WNHNN and SYGVQD (reference sequence). This CDR3 is 16 amino acids long. Germline trimming cut 3 bases from V and 0 bases from J; bases unmatched to any gene: 5. The CDR3: CASSDPGGASTDTQYF. The DNA for the CDR3 is TGCGCCAGCAGTGACCCCGGGGGGGCTAGCACAGATACGCAGTATTTT.

This clone was detected once. The V gene is TRBV20-1, the J gene TRBJ1-5; TRBD1 might be the D (6 bases). The germline CDR1 and CDR2 sequences are DFQATT and SNEGSKA (reference sequence). Between the trimmed V and J ends, which lost 5 bases and 10 bases, there was a span of 18 bases. CDR3 length: 13 amino acids. CDR3 in amino acids: CSAGGQPFRPQHF. DNA of the CDR3: TGCAGTGCTGGTGGACAGCCCTTCCGACCCCAGCATTTT.

This clone was counted once. The rearrangement joins TRBV19 to TRBJ1-3, with D possibly matching TRBD1 (6 bases). The CDR3 length is 14 residues. Germline CDR1 LNHDA, CDR2 SQIVND (reference sequence). The V gene lost 5 bases and the J gene lost 1 base, with 9 bases spanning the gap. DNA for the CDR3: TGTGCCAGTAGTGCCGGGACATCTGGAAACACCATATATTTT. The encoded protein is CASSAGTSGNTIYF.

The rearrangement joins TRBV7-3 to TRBJ2-1; 7 nucleotides line up with TRBD2. This CDR3 has 20 residues. The V and J ends lost 2 bases and 5 bases, in that order; junction bases with no gene match: 21. Germline CDR1 and CDR2: SGHTA and FQGTGA. DNA for the CDR3: TGTGCCAGCAGCTTATTCGACTTGGTCGTAAGGGAGGGCGCGGACAATGAGCAGTTCTTC. Its translation: CASSLFDLVVREGADNEQFF.

The chain couples TRBV6-1 to TRBJ2-1; 11 bases fit TRBD1. J lost 7 bases, V lost 2 bases, and 4 bases had no gene match. CDR3 length equals 15 residues. Germline lookup yields CDR1 MNHNS and CDR2 SASEGT. CDR3 amino acids: CASSETWDRGNEQFF. DNA for the CDR3: TGTGCCAGCAGTGAAACCTGGGACAGGGGGAATGAGCAGTTCTTC.

Only one count was recorded for this clone. The V gene is TRBV19, the J gene TRBJ1-2, with D possibly being TRBD1 (5 bases). Trimming took off 11 bases at V and 8 bases at J, with 15 bases between the two ends. The CDR3 runs 11 residues. Germline V lookup: CDR1 LNHDA, CDR2 SQIVND (reference sequence). CDR3 in DNA: TGTGCCCTACGGCGGGGGATCGGCTACACCTTC. The encoded protein is CALRRGIGYTF.

This chain joins TRBV11-3 and TRBJ1-3; possible D gene TRBD1, 5 bases. Germline V gene sequence: CDR1 SGHNT, CDR2 YENEEA. Trimming shortened V by 3 bases and J by 7 bases, and 10 bases separated the two germline ends. This CDR3 contains 13 residues. The CDR3 protein is CASSFSGGNTIYF. In DNA, the CDR3 is TGTGCCAGCAGCTTTTCCGGGGGTAACACCATATATTTT. The variable domain in full, with the rest retrieved from reference TRBV11-3 and TRBJ1-3, is EAGVVQSPRYKIIEKKQPVAFWCNPISGHNTLYWYLQNLGQGPELLIRYENEEAVDDSQLPKDRFSAERLKGVDSTLKIQPAELGDSAVYLCASSFSGGNTIYFGEGSWLTVV.

This chain links TRBV14 with TRBJ1-2; D may be TRBD1 (5 bases). V was trimmed by 3 bases and J by 8 bases, leaving 10 bases between them. Germline-derived CDR1 and CDR2 are SGHDN and FVKESK. This CDR3 region has 12 residues. CDR3: CASSQQGRGYTF. DNA of the CDR3: TGTGCCAGCAGCCAGCAGGGCCGAGGCTACACCTTC. The full variable domain, rest sourced from reference TRBV14 and TRBJ1-2, is EAGVTQFPSHSVIEKGQTVTLRCDPISGHDNLYWYRRVMGKEIKFLLHFVKESKQDESGMPNNRFLAERTGGTYSTLKVQPAELEDSGVYFCASSQQGRGYTFGSGTRLTVV.

This clone showed up just once. This chain connects TRBV19 to TRBJ1-5; no clear D. The V end lost 3 bases, the J end lost 5 bases, and 14 bases lay between the germline ends. CDR1 is LNHDA, CDR2 SQIVND, per germline (reference sequence). The length of the CDR3 is 15 residues. The CDR3 spells CASSIPGGGYQPQHF. The DNA for the CDR3 is TGTGCCAGTAGTATCCCGGGTGGAGGGTATCAGCCCCAGCATTTT.

For the CDR3, the DNA is TGTGCCAGCAGCCCCACGGGGGACAGGGCTGGAAACACCATATATTTT. It codes for CASSPTGDRAGNTIYF. The chain carries TRBV7-9 and TRBJ1-3, with 9 bases matching TRBD1. J was trimmed by 2 bases and V by 5 bases; bases with no gene match: 7. The CDR3 is made up of 16 amino acids. Germline V gene lookup returns CDR1 SEHNR and CDR2 FQNEAQ (reference sequence).

The chain carries TRBV6-5 and TRBJ1-5; D remains ambiguous. CDR3 length equals 15 residues. Germline V gene lookup returns CDR1 MNHEY and CDR2 SVGAGI. V dropped 2 bases and J dropped 2 bases, with 10 bases sitting between them. The chain's CDR3 is CASSYRGGGNQPQHF. The CDR3, as DNA: TGTGCCAGCAGTTACCGGGGAGGAGGCAATCAGCCCCAGCATTTT.

The rearrangement links TRBV27 to TRBJ1-5; 8 bases agree with TRBD1. The junction had 13 bases not matched to a gene; V was cut back by 2 bases and J by 10 bases. In germline, CDR1 is MNHEY, CDR2 SMNVEV (reference sequence). The length of the CDR3 is 16 residues. CDR3 nucleotides: TGTGCCAGCAGTTTAATGCCAACTCCGGGGACAGGCCCCCAGCATTTT. Amino acids: CASSLMPTPGTGPQHF.

V usage is TRBV3-1 (or the pseudogene TRBV3-2) and J usage is TRBJ1-2, with 9 bases aligning to TRBD1. Germline V gene data show CDR1 as LGHDT and CDR2 as YNNKEL (reference sequence). The ends lost 3 bases at V and 8 bases at J; junction bases unmatched: 4. The CDR3 is made up of 13 amino acids. The CDR3 sequence is CASSHGTGNGYTF. The DNA of the CDR3 is TGTGCCAGCAGCCACGGGACAGGGAACGGCTACACCTTC.

This rearrangement joins TRBV7-6 to TRBJ2-3; no definite D call. The CDR3 totals 13 residues. Germline V CDR1 and CDR2: SGHVS, FNYEAQ. V was pared by 1 base and J by 6 bases, with 8 bases between. For the CDR3, the DNA is TGTGCCAGCAGCTTAGGGCCCCTGGATACGCAGTATTTT. Translated: CASSLGPLDTQYF.